Sequencing of this T cell receptor beta chain was carried out in a study of T cell changes during pregnancy in multiple sclerosis. Produced via immunoSEQ multiplex PCR; TCRdb's table is partial and in-frame only. The sample has approximately 79,000 clones, approximately 94% seen once. The sample holds a few counts of this clone. V was pared by 9 bases and J by 8 bases, with 12 bases of the junction left unmatched. CDR1 and CDR2 (germline): MNHEY, SMNVEV (reference sequence). The CDR3 has 15 residues. This TCR came from a female donor with multiple sclerosis, enrolled in a pregnancy study. The chain carries TRBV27 and TRBJ1-6; 8 nucleotides align to TRBD1. The sequences come from CD4+ T cells from peripheral blood mononuclear cells, collected before pregnancy. In nucleotides, the CDR3 is TGTGCCAGTGCGGAGGACAGGGCTCCTTATTCACCCCTCCACTTT. Encoded protein: CASAEDRAPYSPLHF.